This TCR beta chain was documented in a study of cytomegalovirus exposure and HLA in healthy donors. This clone has only one observation. Germline CDR1 is SGHDN and CDR2 is FVKESK. The trim removed 5 bases at V and 6 bases at J, leaving 7 bases unmatched. This CDR3 is 14 amino acids long. PCR was performed using 60 Vbeta and 13 Jbeta primers. As processed by the authors: Later work found 65 million to 90 million unique TCR beta chains, with about 10 million shared. Clones were read by immunoSEQ multiplex PCR, and TCRdb kept only the in-frame ones, dropping some. That table supplies the V and J calls and clone size; D and trimming were determined from the DNA. The data contain 60,000 to 100,000 clones, 60% to 85% of them seen just once; the ten biggest clones take up approximately 1.5%.

J is TRBJ2-1 and V is TRBV14; the match to TRBD1 covers 7 bases. This clonotype originated in a man in his forties in good health and CMV-seronegative. Sequences were obtained from PBMCs. CDR3: CASSIDRVGNEQFF. CDR3 sequence (DNA): TGTGCCAGCAGCATCGACAGGGTTGGCAATGAGCAGTTCTTC.